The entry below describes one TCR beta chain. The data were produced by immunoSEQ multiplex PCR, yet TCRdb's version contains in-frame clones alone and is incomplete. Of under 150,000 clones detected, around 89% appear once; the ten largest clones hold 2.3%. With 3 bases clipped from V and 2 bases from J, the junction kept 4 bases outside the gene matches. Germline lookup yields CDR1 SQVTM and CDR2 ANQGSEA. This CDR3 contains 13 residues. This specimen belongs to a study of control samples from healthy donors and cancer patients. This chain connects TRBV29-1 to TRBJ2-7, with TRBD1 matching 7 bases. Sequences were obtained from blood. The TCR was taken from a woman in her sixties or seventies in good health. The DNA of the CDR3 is TGCAGCGTTGACGGGCAGGGGGCCTACGAGCAGTACTTC. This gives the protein CSVDGQGAYEQYF.